The TCR beta chain under discussion was sequenced for a study of circulating CD8 cells and anti-PD-1 response in melanoma. Whole-study findings and limits: Most experiments lacked replicates.

Using 15 ng of total RNA, TCR libraries were made with the QIAseq Immune Repertoire TCR panel. TCRdb reprocessed the reads via MiXCR and lists one record per CDR3 protein. The data contain some 2,100 distinct CDR3 sequences, around 7.1% of them singletons. Germline CDR1 is KGHDR and CDR2 is SFDVKD. Deletions cut 0 bases from V and 6 bases from J, with 15 bases between. The CDR3 covers 16 residues. Four subsets defined by PD-1 and/or TIGIT were sorted from live CD3+CD8+TCRalphabeta+ cells. Within the sample, this clonotype is medium-sized. What it recognizes is unknown. Sequencing used CD8+ T cells from PBMCs, obtained at baseline or after one month of anti-PD-1 therapy (not recorded which). The TCR sequence derives from a human donor with melanoma. The chain carries TRBV24-1 and TRBJ2-3, with a possible D match to TRBD1 (6 bases). CDR3: CATSDLRDTRGDTQYF. Written as DNA, the CDR3 is TGTGCCACCAGTGATTTGAGGGACACCCGTGGGGATACGCAGTATTTT.